This T cell receptor beta chain derives from a study of blood T cell repertoires in COVID-19. Study-wide context: The study drew acute and convalescent COVID-19 samples from the United States, Italy and Spain.

Germline CDR1 is SGHNT and CDR2 is YYREEE (reference sequence). Deletions cut 4 bases from V and 0 bases from J, with 14 bases between. The CDR3 has 16 amino acids. This clone has a single count. Some clones are missing from TCRdb's copy, which holds only in-frame ones; the method was immunoSEQ multiplex PCR. There are fewer than 40,000 clones in the sample; about 85% occur only once, and roughly a quarter lies in the top ten. V is TRBV5-4 and J is TRBJ1-3; D is perhaps TRBD1 (6 bases). The sequence was collected from a woman of 80 years or more with active or convalescent COVID-19. The specimen sequenced was peripheral blood. CDR3 sequence: CASSNLTGSSGNTIYF. CDR3 DNA sequence: TGTGCCAGCAGCAACCTCACAGGGAGCTCTGGAAACACCATATATTTT.